This TCR beta chain was retrieved from a study of shared clonotypes between healthy human individuals. General observations from the study: Clonotypes shared by all four sorted-subset donors had higher generation probabilities than non-shared clonotypes.

CD8 cells regarded as naive lacked CD45RO, were positively chosen for CCR7, and omitted terminally differentiated effector memory CD45RA+ cells. As to this clone: Antigen: not known.

The length of the CDR3 is 14 residues. V lost 3 bases, J lost 8 bases, and 5 bases stayed unmatched. Germline CDR1 is SGHRS and CDR2 is YFSETQ. Assay used: immunoSEQ multiplex PCR; TCRdb lists only in-frame clones, some missing. The sample gives hundreds of thousands of clones, 80% to 95% of which show up once; approximately 25% is in the top ten. This sequence was found in a man in his thirties or forties in good health. The gene calls are TRBV5-1 and TRBJ1-5; TRBD1 matches at 10 bases. Source material: naive CD8+ T cells sorted from blood. The CDR3 reads CASSSTGGMEPQHF. The CDR3 DNA sequence: TGCGCCAGCAGCTCGACAGGGGGCATGGAGCCCCAGCATTTT.